Listed here are 31 T cell receptor beta chains from one sample, sequenced in a study of blood T cell repertoires in COVID-19. Assay: immunoSEQ multiplex PCR; the TCRdb copy retains only in-frame clones and omits some. The table lists 180,000 or so clones, 85% to 90% of them singletons, with approximately 6.5% in the top ten. Sequenced material: peripheral blood. All receptors come from an elderly woman in a cohort sampled during active or convalescent COVID-19.

The V call is TRBV29-1, the J call TRBJ1-2, with 11 bases that match TRBD1. Germline V CDR1 and CDR2: SQVTM, ANQGSEA. The ends lost 5 bases at V and 4 bases at J; junction bases unmatched: 3. This CDR3 is built from 13 residues. In DNA, the CDR3 is TGCAGCGTTAGGGACAGGGGGGGCTATGGCTACACCTTC. Translated: CSVRDRGGYGYTF.

This clone appeared once. The J gene is TRBJ2-7, the V gene TRBV5-1, with TRBD1 as a possible D gene (6 bases). V lost 1 base to trimming and J lost 0 bases, with 11 bases between them. CDR3 length equals 15 residues. CDR1 and CDR2 from the germline V gene are SGHRS and YFSETQ. In DNA form, the CDR3 reads TGCGCCAGCAGCTTGTTAGGGGGTCCCTCCTACGAGCAGTACTTC. Translation gives CASSLLGGPSYEQYF.

This clone has just a few counts. The chain is built from TRBV19 and TRBJ1-5; no definite D call. The CDR3 consists of 15 residues. Per germline, CDR1 LNHDA and CDR2 SQIVND (reference sequence). Trimming took off 1 base at V and 9 bases at J, with 16 bases between the two ends. CDR3 bases: TGTGCCAGTAGTATAGGAGCCAGGACCAGCGGGCCCCAGCATTTT. It yields the protein CASSIGARTSGPQHF.

This rearrangement joins TRBV5-3 to TRBJ1-4; no clear D gene. TRBV5-3 is classed as an ORF, of uncertain function. The V and J ends lost 4 bases and 4 bases respectively, with 14 bases between them. The CDR3 runs to 15 residues. The CDR3 here is CARSPAAGGNEKLFF. CDR3 nucleotide sequence: TGTGCCAGAAGCCCAGCGGCAGGTGGTAATGAAAAACTGTTTTTT.

The chain links TRBV9 to TRBJ2-2; maybe TRBD2 (6 bases). This CDR3 has 15 residues. V dropped 1 base and J dropped 2 bases, with 9 bases sitting between them. The germline V gene encodes CDR1 SGDLS and CDR2 YYNGEE. The CDR3 protein is CASSVPGSNTGELFF. The CDR3 nucleotides read TGTGCCAGCAGCGTACCCGGGAGTAACACCGGGGAGCTGTTTTTT.

This chain uses TRBV9 with TRBJ2-1; D is undetermined. This CDR3 spans 15 amino acids. Trimming removed 4 bases from V and 5 bases from J, with 16 bases in between. Germline V gene lookup returns CDR1 SGDLS and CDR2 YYNGEE. CDR3 loop: CASSPLVVSHNEQFF. The DNA for the CDR3 is TGTGCCAGCAGCCCGCTGGTGGTCAGTCACAATGAGCAGTTCTTC.

The CDR3 loop is CASSDEGAGHTEAFF. The CDR3 nucleotides read TGTGCCAGCAGTGATGAGGGGGCAGGGCACACTGAAGCTTTCTTT. This sequence joins TRBV6-1 and TRBJ1-1, with 7 bases identical to TRBD1. V lost 3 bases to trimming and J lost 3 bases; unmatched junction nucleotides: 7. The CDR3 extends over 15 amino acids. The germline gives CDR1 MNHNS, CDR2 SASEGT.

The chain employs TRBV19 and TRBJ2-5, with D tentatively TRBD1 (6 bases). V was pared by 6 bases and J by 2 bases, with 16 bases between. The germline V gene encodes CDR1 LNHDA and CDR2 SQIVND (reference sequence). The CDR3 runs 15 residues. CDR3 nucleotides: TGTGCCAGTAGCCCGCAGGCGACAGGACAAGAGACCCAGTACTTC. This codes for CASSPQATGQETQYF.

The chain combines TRBV9 with TRBJ2-7; no clear D gene. Trimming shortened V by 2 bases and J by 0 bases, and 9 bases separated the two germline ends. CDR1 and CDR2 (germline): SGDLS, YYNGEE. The CDR3 sequence is 14 residues long. The CDR3 loop reads CASSVTAVSYEQYF. The CDR3 DNA reads TGTGCCAGCAGCGTTACGGCGGTCTCCTACGAGCAGTACTTC.

The chain recombines TRBV10-2 with TRBJ1-3; D not resolved. This CDR3 region has 12 residues. Germline assignment: CDR1 WSHSY and CDR2 SAAADI. V gave up 3 bases and J gave up 4 bases, with 4 bases separating them. DNA of the CDR3: TGCGCCAGCAGTGAACAGGGAAACACCATATATTTT. Its translation: CASSEQGNTIYF.

The rearrangement links TRBV28 to TRBJ2-7; D is possibly TRBD2 (6 bases). The CDR3 contains 16 residues. Germline-derived CDR1 and CDR2 are MDHEN and SYDVKM. V lost 3 bases and J lost 1, with 16 bases in between. The CDR3 protein is CASSFNLGTWSYEQYF. The CDR3 nucleotides are TGTGCCAGCAGTTTCAATTTAGGGACTTGGTCCTACGAGCAGTACTTC.

The chain has TRBV15 and TRBJ2-3; D perhaps matches TRBD2 (6 bases). The CDR3 covers 16 residues. Trimming shortened V by 1 base and J by 7 bases, and 18 bases separated the two germline ends. Germline V lookup: CDR1 LNHNV, CDR2 YYDKDF (reference sequence). CDR3 DNA sequence: TGTGCCACCAGCAGAGGGGACTTACCCGGAGTGTATACGCAGTATTTT. Translated, it gives CATSRGDLPGVYTQYF.

The CDR3 DNA follows: TGTGCCAGCTCACCCCGGACAGGAGACTATGGCTACACCTTC. Translating gives CASSPRTGDYGYTF. The chain combines TRBV18 with TRBJ1-2; 7 bases align to TRBD1. The V segment lost 3 bases and the J segment 3 bases; nucleotides outside the gene matches: 4. From germline, CDR1 is KGHSH and CDR2 LQKENI. The CDR3 extends over 14 amino acids.

The gene calls are TRBV29-1 and TRBJ1-2; D remains ambiguous. The V end was cut by 3 bases, the J end by 7 bases, with 6 bases between. CDR1 is SQVTM, CDR2 ANQGSEA, per germline. The CDR3 is 10 residues long. CDR3 residues: CSVDNGGYTF. DNA of the CDR3: TGCAGCGTTGACAACGGTGGCTACACCTTC.

This rearrangement joins TRBV18 to TRBJ1-2; perhaps TRBD1 as D (6 bases). The ends were cut back, 2 bases at V and 3 bases at J, with 10 bases in the middle. The CDR3 has 14 amino acids. CDR1 KGHSH and CDR2 LQKENI come from the germline V gene. In DNA form, the CDR3 reads TGTGCCAGCTCACCATCAGGGGTGGACTATGGCTACACCTTC. Translated: CASSPSGVDYGYTF.

The chain is built from TRBV19 and TRBJ2-3, with no clear D. Looked up from germline, CDR1 is LNHDA and CDR2 is SQIVND (reference sequence). V lost 3 bases to trimming and J lost 3 bases, with 10 bases between them. This CDR3 comprises 14 residues. The CDR3 region has the DNA TGTGCCAGTAGTATCGATAGAGTGACAGATACGCAGTATTTT. Translation gives CASSIDRVTDTQYF.

The DNA of the CDR3 is TGTGCCAGCAAGCCAGCGGGAGGTAAAGAGACCCAGTACTTC. Encoded protein: CASKPAGGKETQYF. The genes are TRBV2 and TRBJ2-5; 9 nucleotides agree with TRBD2. Germline lookup yields CDR1 SNHLY and CDR2 FYNNEI. CDR3 size: 14 residues. V lost 7 bases to trimming and J lost 3 bases; unmatched junction nucleotides: 6. Full variable domain (remainder filled in from reference TRBV2 and TRBJ2-5): EPEVTQTPSHQVTQMGQEVILRCVPISNHLYFYWYRQILGQKVEFLVSFYNNEISEKSEIFDDQFSVERPDGSNFTLKIRSTKLEDSAMYFCASKPAGGKETQYFGPGTRLLVL.

The CDR3 spells CSVERDRGGEAFF. DNA of the CDR3: TGCAGCGTTGAAAGGGACAGGGGCGGTGAAGCTTTCTTT. This chain connects TRBV29-1 to TRBJ1-1, with TRBD1 matching 10 bases. Germline CDR1 reads SQVTM; CDR2 reads ANQGSEA. J lost 7 bases, V lost 2 bases, and 4 bases had no gene match. The CDR3 extends over 13 amino acids.

The rearrangement links TRBV7-9 to TRBJ2-1; D is uncertain. Trimming shortened V by 5 bases and J by 9 bases, and 11 bases separated the two germline ends. CDR3 length equals 12 residues. Germline V gene data show CDR1 as SEHNR and CDR2 as FQNEAQ (reference sequence). CDR3 coding DNA: TGTGCCAGCAGCCGATCACATCGTGAGCAGTTCTTC. Residues: CASSRSHREQFF. Supplemented by reference TRBV7-9 and TRBJ2-1, the full variable domain reads DTGVSQNPRHKITKRGQNVTFRCDPISEHNRLYWYRQTLGQGPEFLTYFQNEAQLEKSRLLSDRFSAERPKGSFSTLEIQRTEQGDSAMYLCASSRSHREQFFGPGTRLTVL.

The rearrangement uses TRBV9 and TRBJ1-6, with 9 bases identical to TRBD1. The germline V gene has CDR1 SGDLS and CDR2 YYNGEE. The CDR3 is 16 amino acids. V was pared by 1 base and J by 8 bases, with 7 bases of the junction left unmatched. The CDR3 coding sequence is TGTGCCAGCAGCGTAACCACCGGGACAGGGTATTCACCCCTCCACTTT. Protein sequence: CASSVTTGTGYSPLHF.

The V and J genes are TRBV18 and TRBJ2-1, with no clear D. Germline assignment: CDR1 KGHSH and CDR2 LQKENI. This CDR3 region has 15 residues. V dropped 5 bases and J dropped 4 bases, with 15 bases sitting between them. CDR3 in amino acids: CASSITHSQYNEQFF. CDR3 nucleotide sequence: TGTGCCAGCTCAATTACACATTCCCAGTACAATGAGCAGTTCTTC.

This clone was recorded a few times. The chain combines TRBV6-1 with TRBJ1-1; no definite D call. Trimming removed 2 bases from V and 5 bases from J, with 9 bases in between. CDR3 length: 13 residues. The V gene's germline CDR1 is MNHNS and CDR2 SASEGT. DNA for the CDR3: TGTGCCAGCAGTGAACGGGAATATACTGAAGCTTTCTTT. This sequence encodes CASSEREYTEAFF.

V gene TRBV6-6 combines with J gene TRBJ2-1, with 13 bases identical to TRBD2. The length of the CDR3 is 15 residues. V dropped 7 bases and J dropped 4; count of bases not matched to a gene: 4. Germline CDR1 is MNHNY and CDR2 is SVGAGI (reference sequence). The CDR3 sequence is CASTGLAGAYNEQFF. CDR3 bases: TGTGCCAGCACCGGACTAGCGGGAGCATACAATGAGCAGTTCTTC.

The J gene is TRBJ2-7, the V gene TRBV7-8; D ambiguous. Trimming pared 4 bases from V and 2 bases from J, leaving 27 bases between. The length of the CDR3 is 19 residues. The germline V gene encodes CDR1 SGHVS and CDR2 FQNEAQ. The CDR3 here is CASSSLFPDGFADTYEQYF. The CDR3 nucleotides read TGTGCCAGCAGCTCCCTTTTTCCAGACGGATTTGCGGATACCTACGAGCAGTACTTC.

The chain employs TRBV5-1 and TRBJ2-7; 8 nucleotides match TRBD1. Germline lookup yields CDR1 SGHRS and CDR2 YFSETQ. V lost 3 bases, J lost 4 bases, and 3 bases stayed unmatched. The CDR3 is 13 residues long. DNA for the CDR3: TGCGCCAGCAGCTGGACAGGGACGTACGAGCAGTACTTC. It is translated as CASSWTGTYEQYF.

This clone was detected once. This chain links TRBV5-1 with TRBJ2-7; D is ambiguous. Germline lookup yields CDR1 SGHRS and CDR2 YFSETQ. V lost 1 base to trimming and J lost 4 bases, with 6 bases between them. The CDR3 is 12 residues long. In DNA, the CDR3 is TGCGCCAGCAGCTTGTTGCAGTACGAGCAGTACGTC. Translated, it gives CASSLLQYEQYV.

The chain recombines TRBV5-4 with TRBJ1-2, with unresolved D. V was cut by 1 base and J by 7 bases, with 8 bases left in between. This CDR3 comprises 12 residues. Germline CDR1 is SGHNT and CDR2 is YYREEE (reference sequence). The CDR3 sequence is CASSLSGGGYTF. CDR3 DNA sequence: TGTGCCAGCAGCTTGTCTGGAGGTGGCTACACCTTC. Together with reference TRBV5-4 and TRBJ1-2, the CDR3 gives the full variable domain: ETGVTQSPTHLIKTRGQQVTLRCSSQSGHNTVSWYQQALGQGPQFIFQYYREEENGRGNFPPRFSGLQFPNYSSELNVNALELDDSALYLCASSLSGGGYTFGSGTRLTVV.

This clone has only one observation. The chain combines TRBV6-2 or TRBV6-3 with TRBJ2-7; TRBD2 matches at 12 bases. There are 13 residues in the CDR3. The V gene end was trimmed by 6 bases and the J gene end by 7 bases; junction bases not matched to a gene: 4. Germline V gene data show CDR1 as MNHEY and CDR2 as SVGEGT. In DNA form, the CDR3 reads TGTGCCAGCAGCCAGGGACTAGCGGGTGAGCAGTACGTC. Its translation is CASSQGLAGEQYV.

The chain combines TRBV6-5 with TRBJ2-7, with 7 bases fitting TRBD2. The J segment lost 3 bases and the V segment lost 8 bases, leaving 1 base of the junction unmatched. The CDR3 covers 11 residues. Germline V gene lookup returns CDR1 MNHEY and CDR2 SVGAGI. CDR3: CASGGGYEQYF. The CDR3 nucleotides are TGTGCCAGCGGGGGGGGCTACGAGCAGTACTTC.

The V gene is TRBV10-3, the J gene TRBJ1-1; 8 bases match TRBD1. Trimming cost V 10 bases and J 1 base; bases outside gene matches: 8. Germline values: CDR1 ENHRY, CDR2 SYGVKD. CDR3 size: 14 residues. CDR3 amino acids: CATSIGQGNTEAFF. Written as DNA, the CDR3 is TGTGCCACATCAATTGGACAGGGGAACACTGAAGCTTTCTTT.

The V call is TRBV11-2, the J call TRBJ1-5; the match to TRBD1 covers 9 bases. This CDR3 region has 16 residues. The germline V gene encodes CDR1 SGHAT and CDR2 FQNNGV. Unmatched junction bases numbered 8, after V lost 3 bases and J lost 5 bases. The CDR3, as DNA: TGTGCCAGCAGCTTGGGGACAGGGACAATCCATCAGCCCCAGCATTTT. Translating it yields CASSLGTGTIHQPQHF. The full variable domain, with the rest looked up from reference TRBV11-2 and TRBJ1-5, is EAGVAQSPRYKIIEKRQSVAFWCNPISGHATLYWYQQILGQGPKLLIQFQNNGVVDDSQLPKDRFSAERLKGVDSTLKIQPAKLEDSAVYLCASSLGTGTIHQPQHFGDGTRLSIL.